This T cell receptor beta chain originates from a study of spatial heterogeneity in lung cancer. Study context: The authors sequenced available follow-up PBMC samples, taken a median of about two years after resection. Detection of beta-chain sequences consistently exceeded that of alpha-chain sequences.

The CDR3 covers 13 residues. The germline CDR1 and CDR2 sequences are MNHEY and SVGAGI. The V gene lost 4 bases and the J gene lost 4 bases, with 7 bases spanning the gap. A distinct unique molecular identifier was carried by each TCR cDNA molecule. Each CDR3 protein gets one entry after TCRdb re-called the 5' RACE reads with MiXCR. The table records approximately 93,000 distinct CDR3 sequences, approximately 19% of them present only once. This clonotype was seen a handful of times. Sample time point: blood at routine non-recurrence follow-up after resection. V gene TRBV6-5 combines with J gene TRBJ2-2; D call uncertain. The receptor was derived from a male donor with early-stage non-small cell lung cancer. The specimen comprised PBMCs, sampled at follow-up. The CDR3 reads CASSSDGTGELFF. Here the CDR3 DNA reads TGTGCCAGCAGTTCGGACGGCACCGGGGAGCTGTTTTTT.